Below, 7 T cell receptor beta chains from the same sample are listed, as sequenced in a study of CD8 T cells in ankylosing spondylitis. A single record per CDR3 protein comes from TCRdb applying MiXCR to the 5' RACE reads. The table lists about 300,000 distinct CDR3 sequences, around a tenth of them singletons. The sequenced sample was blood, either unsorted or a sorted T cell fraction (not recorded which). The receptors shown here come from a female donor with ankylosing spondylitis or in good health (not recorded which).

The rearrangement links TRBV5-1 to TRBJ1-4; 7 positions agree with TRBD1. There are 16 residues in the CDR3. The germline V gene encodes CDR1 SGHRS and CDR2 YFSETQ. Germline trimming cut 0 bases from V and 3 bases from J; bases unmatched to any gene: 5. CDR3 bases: TGCGCCAGCAGCTTGGGGGTCGGGACAGCTAATGAAAAACTGTTTTTT. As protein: CASSLGVGTANEKLFF.

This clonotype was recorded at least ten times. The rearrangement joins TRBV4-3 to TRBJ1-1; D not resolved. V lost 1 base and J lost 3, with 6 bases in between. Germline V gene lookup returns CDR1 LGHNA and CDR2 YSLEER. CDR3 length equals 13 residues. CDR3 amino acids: CASSQAADTEAFF. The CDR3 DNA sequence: TGCGCCAGCAGCCAAGCTGCGGACACTGAAGCTTTCTTT.

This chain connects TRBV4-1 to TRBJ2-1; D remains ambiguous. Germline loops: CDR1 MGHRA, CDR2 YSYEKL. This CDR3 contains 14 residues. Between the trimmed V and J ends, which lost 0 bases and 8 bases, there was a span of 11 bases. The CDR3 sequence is CASSQDAAAHEQFF. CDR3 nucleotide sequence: TGCGCCAGCAGCCAAGATGCGGCAGCCCATGAGCAGTTCTTC.

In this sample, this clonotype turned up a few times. The CDR3 DNA follows: TGCGCCAGCAGCTTGGGTCCCAAGTACCAAGAGACCCAGTACTTC. This codes for CASSLGPKYQETQYF. The chain carries TRBV5-1 and TRBJ2-5, with D unresolved. The V gene lost 0 bases and the J gene lost 0 bases, with 9 bases spanning the gap. The germline V gene has CDR1 SGHRS and CDR2 YFSETQ. This CDR3 is 15 amino acids long. The entire variable domain, with the rest obtained from reference TRBV5-1 and TRBJ2-5, is as follows: KAGVTQTPRYLIKTRGQQVTLSCSPISGHRSVSWYQQTPGQGLQFLFEYFSETQRNKGNFPGRFSGRQFSNSRSEMNVSTLELGDSALYLCASSLGPKYQETQYFGPGTRLLVL.

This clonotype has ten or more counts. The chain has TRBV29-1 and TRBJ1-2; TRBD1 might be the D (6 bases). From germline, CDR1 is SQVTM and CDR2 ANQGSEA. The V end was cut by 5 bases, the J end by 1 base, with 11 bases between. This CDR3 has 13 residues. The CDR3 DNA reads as TGCAGCGTTAAGGAGGGGGATAACTATGGCTACACCTTC. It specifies CSVKEGDNYGYTF. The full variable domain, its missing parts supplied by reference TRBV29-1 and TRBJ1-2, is SAVISQKPSRDICQRGTSLTIQCQVDSQVTMMFWYRQQPGQSLTLIATANQGSEATYESGFVIDKFPISRPNLTFSTLTVSNMSPEDSSIYLCSVKEGDNYGYTFGSGTRLTVV.

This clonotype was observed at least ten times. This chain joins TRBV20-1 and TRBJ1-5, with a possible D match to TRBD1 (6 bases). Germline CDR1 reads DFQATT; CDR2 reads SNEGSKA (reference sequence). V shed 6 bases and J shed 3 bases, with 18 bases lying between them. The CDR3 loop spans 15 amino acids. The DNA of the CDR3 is TGCAGTGCAAAAGCTCCGGGACAAGCCAATCAGCCCCAGCATTTT. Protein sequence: CSAKAPGQANQPQHF.

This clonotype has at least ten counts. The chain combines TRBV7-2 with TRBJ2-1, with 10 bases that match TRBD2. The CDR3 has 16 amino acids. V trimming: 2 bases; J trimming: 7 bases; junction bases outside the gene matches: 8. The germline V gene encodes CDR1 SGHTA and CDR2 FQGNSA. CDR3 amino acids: CASSLSVGLARNEQFF. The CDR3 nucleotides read TGTGCCAGCAGCTTATCAGTGGGACTAGCGAGAAATGAGCAGTTCTTC. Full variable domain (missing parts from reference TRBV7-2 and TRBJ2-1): GAGVSQSPSNKVTEKGKDVELRCDPISGHTALYWYRQSLGQGLEFLIYFQGNSAPDKSGLPSDRFSAERTGGSVSTLTIQRTQQEDSAVYLCASSLSVGLARNEQFFGPGTRLTVL.